This T cell receptor (beta chain) was recorded in a study of blood T cells in healthy people across ages. Overall study findings and caveats: It was found that TCR beta diversity correlated strongly with the percentage of naive T cells.

To note about this clonotype: What it binds is unknown.

Sample-barcoded 5' priming and a J-beta primer mix drove a second PCR of about 6 to 12 cycles. One entry per CDR3 protein results from TCRdb running MiXCR on the 5' RACE reads. The table shows approximately 1,100,000 distinct CDR3 sequences, with roughly 45% occurring only once. Germline-derived CDR1 and CDR2 are SGHAT and FQNNGV. With 8 bases removed from V and 1 base from J, the gap between germline ends came to 14 bases. The CDR3 loop spans 14 amino acids. The receptor's source is a woman aged 55 to 70 in good health. The sequenced sample was blood. The rearrangement links TRBV11-2 to TRBJ2-5; unclear D gene. In nucleotides, the CDR3 is TGTGCCAGCTCCCCTGGCATGGGCCAAGAGACCCAGTACTTC. Translation gives CASSPGMGQETQYF.